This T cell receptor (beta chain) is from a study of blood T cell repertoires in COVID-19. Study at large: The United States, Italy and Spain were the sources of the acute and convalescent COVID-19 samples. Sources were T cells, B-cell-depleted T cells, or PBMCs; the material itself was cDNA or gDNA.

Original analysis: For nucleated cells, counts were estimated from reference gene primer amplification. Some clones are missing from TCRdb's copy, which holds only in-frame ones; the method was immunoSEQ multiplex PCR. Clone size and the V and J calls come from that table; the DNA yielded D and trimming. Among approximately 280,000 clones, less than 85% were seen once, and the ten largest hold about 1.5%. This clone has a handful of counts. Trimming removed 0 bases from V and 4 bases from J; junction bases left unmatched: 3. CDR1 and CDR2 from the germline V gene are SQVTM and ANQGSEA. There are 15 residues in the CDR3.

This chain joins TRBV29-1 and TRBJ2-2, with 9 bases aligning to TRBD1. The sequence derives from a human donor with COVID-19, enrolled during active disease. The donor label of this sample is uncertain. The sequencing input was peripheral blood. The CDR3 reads CSVEDYRGPTGELFF. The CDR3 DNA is TGCAGCGTTGAAGATTACAGGGGGCCCACCGGGGAGCTGTTTTTT.